The rows below give T cell receptor beta chains drawn from one sample of a study of shared clonotypes between healthy human individuals. Sequenced by immunoSEQ multiplex PCR; TCRdb stores in-frame clones only, minus some. The table records some 1,900,000 clones, around 96% of them present only once. The sequenced material came from naive CD8+ T cells sorted from blood. The receptors derive from a man aged 18 to 29 in good health. Both conserved end residues are part of each CDR3. Each record gives: J gene, V gene, clone size, D gene, CDR3 protein, CDR3 DNA. A D gene is named only where the DNA matches it firmly. Clone size is stated in some rows and not others, as once, few, many or a class when expanded.

j_call: TRBJ2-2
v_call: TRBV27
clone_size: -
d_call: -
cdr3_aa: CASSWGEDTGELFF
cdr3_nt: TGTGCCAGCAGTTGGGGGGAAGACACCGGGGAGCTGTTTTTT

j_call: TRBJ1-2
v_call: TRBV9
clone_size: -
d_call: TRBD1
cdr3_aa: CASSVGTAHDYGYTF
cdr3_nt: TGTGCCAGCAGCGTCGGGACAGCCCACGACTATGGCTACACCTTC

j_call: TRBJ2-7
v_call: TRBV9
clone_size: -
d_call: TRBD1
cdr3_aa: CASSVGTGVTYEQYF
cdr3_nt: TGTGCCAGCAGCGTAGGGACAGGGGTCACCTACGAGCAGTACTTC

j_call: TRBJ2-7
v_call: TRBV5-6
clone_size: -
d_call: -
cdr3_aa: CASSLTGFEQYF
cdr3_nt: TGTGCCAGCAGCCTGACCGGGTTCGAGCAGTACTTC

j_call: TRBJ2-7
v_call: TRBV16
clone_size: once
d_call: -
cdr3_aa: CASSQGRRGEQYF
cdr3_nt: TGTGCCAGCAGCCAAGGTAGAAGGGGGGAGCAGTACTTC

j_call: TRBJ2-7
v_call: TRBV4-3
clone_size: -
d_call: -
cdr3_aa: CASSQDRDSNYEQYF
cdr3_nt: TGCGCCAGCAGCCAAGATCGGGATAGCAACTACGAGCAGTACTTC

j_call: TRBJ2-7
v_call: TRBV7-9
clone_size: -
d_call: TRBD2
cdr3_aa: CASSDGRNVAGLGGEQYF
cdr3_nt: TGTGCCAGCAGCGACGGGCGTAATGTAGCGGGGTTGGGAGGGGAGCAGTACTTC

j_call: TRBJ1-1
v_call: TRBV19
clone_size: -
d_call: -
cdr3_aa: CASSMGGEHTEAFF
cdr3_nt: TGTGCCAGTAGTATGGGGGGAGAACACACTGAAGCTTTCTTT

j_call: TRBJ2-1
v_call: TRBV19
clone_size: -
d_call: TRBD2
cdr3_aa: CASHSGAGVFYNEQFF
cdr3_nt: TGTGCCAGCCACTCCGGGGCGGGAGTATTTTACAATGAGCAGTTCTTC

j_call: TRBJ1-1
v_call: TRBV4-3
clone_size: -
d_call: -
cdr3_aa: CASSQVGGVEAFF
cdr3_nt: TGCGCCAGCAGCCAAGTCGGCGGCGTTGAAGCTTTCTTT

j_call: TRBJ2-1
v_call: TRBV27
clone_size: once
d_call: -
cdr3_aa: CASSVGGLHNEQFF
cdr3_nt: TGTGCCAGCAGTGTGGGCGGACTCCACAATGAGCAGTTCTTC

j_call: TRBJ2-7
v_call: TRBV27
clone_size: -
d_call: TRBD2
cdr3_aa: CASSELAGGYEQYF
cdr3_nt: TGTGCCAGCAGTGAACTAGCGGGAGGATACGAGCAGTACTTC

j_call: TRBJ2-5
v_call: TRBV6-5
clone_size: -
d_call: TRBD1
cdr3_aa: CASSPTGEIRATQYF
cdr3_nt: TGTGCCAGCAGCCCCACAGGGGAAATCAGGGCGACCCAGTACTTC

j_call: TRBJ2-2
v_call: TRBV12-5
clone_size: -
d_call: -
cdr3_aa: CASGLVHSPTRPDTGELFF
cdr3_nt: TGTGCTAGTGGTTTGGTACATTCCCCGACTAGACCCGACACCGGGGAGCTGTTTTTT

j_call: TRBJ2-2
v_call: TRBV7-9
clone_size: -
d_call: -
cdr3_aa: CASSFPRGPNTGELFF
cdr3_nt: TGTGCCAGCAGCTTCCCCAGGGGTCCCAACACCGGGGAGCTGTTTTTT

j_call: TRBJ2-1
v_call: TRBV28
clone_size: -
d_call: TRBD2
cdr3_aa: CAIGLAGLSYNEQFF
cdr3_nt: TGTGCCATCGGACTAGCGGGCCTCTCCTACAATGAGCAGTTCTTC

j_call: TRBJ2-7
v_call: TRBV28
clone_size: -
d_call: TRBD1
cdr3_aa: CASSIPGQASYEQYF
cdr3_nt: TGTGCCAGCAGTATACCGGGACAGGCCTCCTACGAGCAGTACTTC

j_call: TRBJ1-5
v_call: TRBV10-2
clone_size: -
d_call: TRBD1
cdr3_aa: CASSESDRGRGQPQHF
cdr3_nt: TGCGCCAGCAGTGAGTCGGACAGGGGGCGAGGTCAGCCCCAGCATTTT

j_call: TRBJ2-1
v_call: TRBV7-8
clone_size: -
d_call: TRBD2
cdr3_aa: CASSLASRSGSSNEQFF
cdr3_nt: TGTGCCAGCAGCTTAGCGTCTCGGAGCGGGAGCAGCAATGAGCAGTTCTTC

j_call: TRBJ2-7
v_call: TRBV5-6
clone_size: -
d_call: TRBD2
cdr3_aa: CASSAGASGSFSYEQYF
cdr3_nt: TGTGCCAGCAGCGCGGGTGCTAGCGGGAGCTTCTCCTACGAGCAGTACTTC

j_call: TRBJ2-3
v_call: TRBV6-6
clone_size: -
d_call: -
cdr3_aa: CASSYSHGDTQYF
cdr3_nt: TGTGCCAGCAGTTATTCACACGGAGATACGCAGTATTTT

j_call: TRBJ1-1
v_call: TRBV5-6
clone_size: -
d_call: TRBD1
cdr3_aa: CASSWGQPETEAFF
cdr3_nt: TGTGCCAGCAGCTGGGGACAGCCCGAAACTGAAGCTTTCTTT

j_call: TRBJ1-1
v_call: TRBV11-3
clone_size: -
d_call: -
cdr3_aa: CASSLTRDTEAFF
cdr3_nt: TGTGCCAGCAGCTTGACTAGGGACACTGAAGCTTTCTTT

j_call: TRBJ2-7
v_call: TRBV10-3
clone_size: -
d_call: -
cdr3_aa: CAIKSGSSYEQYF
cdr3_nt: TGTGCCATCAAATCCGGGAGCTCCTACGAGCAGTACTTC

j_call: TRBJ2-1
v_call: TRBV9
clone_size: -
d_call: TRBD2
cdr3_aa: CASSAYSSGIEGNEQFF
cdr3_nt: TGTGCCAGCAGCGCTTACTCTAGCGGGATAGAGGGTAATGAGCAGTTCTTC

j_call: TRBJ2-1
v_call: TRBV6-1
clone_size: -
d_call: -
cdr3_aa: CASSEDGGANNEQFF
cdr3_nt: TGTGCCAGCAGTGAAGACGGCGGAGCCAACAATGAGCAGTTCTTC

j_call: TRBJ2-7
v_call: TRBV27
clone_size: -
d_call: TRBD1
cdr3_aa: CASSFVGGAGSYEQYF
cdr3_nt: TGTGCCAGCAGTTTTGTAGGGGGCGCAGGCTCCTACGAGCAGTACTTC

j_call: TRBJ2-7
v_call: TRBV27
clone_size: -
d_call: -
cdr3_aa: CASSFTPSYEQYF
cdr3_nt: TGTGCCAGCAGTTTTACTCCCAGCTACGAGCAGTACTTC

j_call: TRBJ2-1
v_call: TRBV5-6
clone_size: once
d_call: -
cdr3_aa: CASSYQSSYNEQFF
cdr3_nt: TGTGCCAGCAGCTATCAAAGCTCCTACAATGAGCAGTTCTTC

j_call: TRBJ1-1
v_call: TRBV7-3
clone_size: -
d_call: -
cdr3_aa: CASSLIGGNTEAFF
cdr3_nt: TGTGCCAGCAGCCTCATCGGGGGAAACACTGAAGCTTTCTTT

j_call: TRBJ2-7
v_call: TRBV9
clone_size: -
d_call: -
cdr3_aa: CASSGQGGEQYF
cdr3_nt: TGTGCCAGCAGCGGACAGGGAGGCGAGCAGTACTTC

j_call: TRBJ1-5
v_call: TRBV4-1
clone_size: -
d_call: -
cdr3_aa: CASSQERVQPQHF
cdr3_nt: TGCGCCAGCAGCCAAGAGAGAGTTCAGCCCCAGCATTTT